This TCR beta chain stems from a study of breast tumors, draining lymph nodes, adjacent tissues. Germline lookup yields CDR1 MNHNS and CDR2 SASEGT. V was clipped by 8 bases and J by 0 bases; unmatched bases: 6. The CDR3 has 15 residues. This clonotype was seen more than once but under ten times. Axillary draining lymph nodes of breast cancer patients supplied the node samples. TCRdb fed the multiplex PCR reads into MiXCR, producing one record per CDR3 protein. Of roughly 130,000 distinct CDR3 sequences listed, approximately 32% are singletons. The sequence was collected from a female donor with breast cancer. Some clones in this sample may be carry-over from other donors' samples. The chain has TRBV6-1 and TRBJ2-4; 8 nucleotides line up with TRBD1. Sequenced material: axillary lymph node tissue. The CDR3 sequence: CASVRDRLAKNIQYF. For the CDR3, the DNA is TGTGCCAGCGTAAGGGACAGGCTAGCCAAAAACATTCAGTACTTC.